This T cell receptor beta chain was documented in a study of T cell changes during pregnancy in multiple sclerosis. Libraries were prepared by immunoSEQ multiplex PCR; TCRdb keeps only in-frame clonotypes and omits some of them. The sample comprises roughly 86,000 clones, 92% of which are singletons, and roughly 2.7% rests with the top ten. With 1 base clipped from V and 3 bases from J, the junction kept 1 base outside the gene matches. The CDR3 spans 14 residues. Germline loops: CDR1 LNHNV, CDR2 YYDKDF (reference sequence). The sequencing here drew on peripheral blood, taken in the first trimester of pregnancy. This chain joins TRBV15 and TRBJ2-7; 9 bases map to TRBD2. This TCR was sampled from a female donor with multiple sclerosis, enrolled in a pregnancy study. CDR3 amino acids: CATSRGSGSYEQYF. CDR3 in DNA: TGTGCCACCAGCAGAGGTAGCGGGAGCTACGAGCAGTACTTC.